This T cell receptor (beta chain) was identified in a study of read filtering for tumor transcriptome and immune sequencing. On the study more broadly: RNA-seq yielded only roughly 75 to 1273 TCR reads, IR-seq about 4 to 10.27 million.

Germline values: CDR1 SGHAT, CDR2 FQNNGV. The CDR3 is made up of 13 amino acids. Trimming shortened V by 3 bases and J by 4 bases, and 7 bases separated the two germline ends. To note about this clonotype: The antigen remains undetermined.

The library was built from around 380 ng RNA with molecular barcoded adaptors for alpha/delta and beta/gamma chains. TCRdb itself ran the reads through MiXCR, one entry per CDR3 protein. The sample includes 85,000 to 100,000 distinct CDR3 sequences, 20% to 25% of them seen just once. Study-wide points: Correlation between methods rose after single-read clonotypes were removed.

Sequencing input: a population of CD138-negative cells sorted from bone marrow. The chain couples TRBV11-2 to TRBJ1-5; D gene ambiguous. The TCR was taken from a donor aged 40 or over with multiple myeloma. Here the CDR3 DNA reads TGTGCCAGCAGCTTCAATGGGAATCAGCCCCAGCATTTT. Translating it yields CASSFNGNQPQHF.